The sequence of this T cell receptor beta chain was determined in a study of blood T cell repertoires in COVID-19. About the study: Acute-phase and convalescent COVID-19 samples originated in the United States, Italy and Spain. The cDNA or gDNA used as material had been derived from T cells, B-cell-depleted T cells, or PBMCs.

Original data processing: Cell counts per sample came from amplifying reference gene primers. Clones were read by immunoSEQ multiplex PCR, and TCRdb kept only the in-frame ones, dropping some. V and J calls and clone size follow that table, whereas D and trimming were derived from the DNA. The sample lists around 65,000 clones, 75% to 90% occurring once. Germline V gene lookup returns CDR1 SNHLY and CDR2 FYNNEI. Trimming cost V 6 bases and J 4 bases; bases outside gene matches: 4. The CDR3 covers 13 residues. The specimen was peripheral blood. The chain uses TRBV2 and TRBJ2-3; 7 bases line up with TRBD2. The receptor was derived from a human donor in a cohort sampled during active COVID-19. CDR3 sequence reads: CASRGGSADTQYF. CDR3 DNA sequence: TGTGCCAGCAGGGGGGGGAGTGCAGATACGCAGTATTTT. The variable domain in full, with the rest retrieved from reference TRBV2 and TRBJ2-3, is EPEVTQTPSHQVTQMGQEVILRCVPISNHLYFYWYRQILGQKVEFLVSFYNNEISEKSEIFDDQFSVERPDGSNFTLKIRSTKLEDSAMYFCASRGGSADTQYFGPGTRLTVL.